This section outlines one T cell receptor (beta chain) sequence together with its context. Germline V CDR1 and CDR2: LNHDA, SQIVND (reference sequence). The CDR3 totals 14 residues. After removal of 7 bases from V and 2 bases from J, the junction contained 6 bases not matched to a gene. The sample comes from a study of blood T cell repertoires in COVID-19. Across the study: Italy, Spain and the United States were the sources of the convalescent and acute COVID-19 samples. From T cells, B-cell-depleted T cells, or PBMCs came the material, which was cDNA or gDNA.

Patients in Seattle were enrolled during active infection, then followed longitudinally. Source study methods: Amplification from reference gene primers served as the basis for estimated nucleated cell counts. The table came from immunoSEQ multiplex PCR; TCRdb's copy has only in-frame clones and leaves some out. Clone size and V and J calls were adopted from that table, with D and trimming inferred from the DNA. The table shows roughly 230,000 clones, with roughly 89% occurring only once. The receptor's source is an older woman with COVID-19, enrolled during active disease. Sequencing used peripheral blood. The chain recombines TRBV19 with TRBJ1-2; 8 nucleotides agree with TRBD1. The CDR3 reads CASTSTGENYGYTF. CDR3 in DNA: TGTGCCAGTACCTCGACAGGGGAAAACTATGGCTACACCTTC.